These 24 T cell receptor beta chains were all obtained from the same sample, sequenced in a study of OX40 agonist ivuxolimab in advanced cancers. Profiling relied on immunoSEQ multiplex PCR, and the TCRdb table lists in-frame clones only, not all of them. Of around 39,000 clones detected, 65% to 85% appear once; the ten largest clones hold more than 9.5%. Sample: CD4+ or CD8+ T cells sorted from blood, taken in a trial of the OX40 agonist ivuxolimab. The origin of the receptors is an adult with an advanced solid tumor such as melanoma, head and neck, liver or kidney cancer.

The chain carries TRBV6-5 and TRBJ1-1; D not resolved. The CDR3 spans 13 residues. CDR1 MNHEY and CDR2 SVGAGI come from the germline V gene. V was clipped by 5 bases and J by 5 bases, with 12 bases between them. The CDR3 region has the DNA TGTGCCAGCAGTGCCGATGCGAGGACTGAAGCTTTCTTT. Translating gives CASSADARTEAFF.

This chain uses TRBV6-1 with TRBJ2-1, with D possibly being TRBD1 (5 bases). Germline CDR1 and CDR2: MNHNS and SASEGT. The germline V and J ends were trimmed by 10 bases and 4 bases, with 14 bases remaining between them. The CDR3 length is 13 residues. DNA for the CDR3: TGTGCCACGACACTTTCAGGGTACAATGAGCAGTTCTTC. It yields the protein CATTLSGYNEQFF.

J is TRBJ1-2 and V is TRBV5-4; 10 bases map to TRBD1. The germline V gene has CDR1 SGHNT and CDR2 YYREEE (reference sequence). The CDR3 extends over 16 amino acids. The V and J ends lost 0 bases and 4 bases, in that order; junction bases with no gene match: 6. The CDR3 loop reads CASSLGGTGVSYGYTF. CDR3 nucleotides: TGTGCCAGCAGCTTGGGCGGGACAGGGGTCAGCTATGGCTACACCTTC.

The rearrangement uses TRBV14 and TRBJ1-3, with D possibly matching TRBD1 (6 bases). Germline V gene sequence: CDR1 SGHDN, CDR2 FVKESK. With 4 bases removed from V and 4 bases from J, the gap between germline ends came to 17 bases. The CDR3 runs to 16 residues. The CDR3 loop reads CASSLGTFILGNTIYF. As DNA, the CDR3 is TGTGCCAGCAGCCTTGGGACATTTATACTCGGAAACACCATATATTTT. Full variable domain (outside the CDR3, taken from reference TRBV14 and TRBJ1-3): EAGVTQFPSHSVIEKGQTVTLRCDPISGHDNLYWYRRVMGKEIKFLLHFVKESKQDESGMPNNRFLAERTGGTYSTLKVQPAELEDSGVYFCASSLGTFILGNTIYFGEGSWLTVV.

This clone was found a few times. The chain couples TRBV5-1 to TRBJ1-6, with TRBD1 matching over 9 bases. The CDR3 is 14 amino acids. Looked up from germline, CDR1 is SGHRS and CDR2 is YFSETQ. V shed 4 bases and J 5 bases; nucleotides not matched to a gene: 1. DNA for the CDR3: TGCGCCAGCAGCCGGACAGGGGATAATTCACCCCTCCACTTT. Encoded protein: CASSRTGDNSPLHF.

V and J are TRBV10-3 and TRBJ2-1; D perhaps matches TRBD1 (5 bases). This CDR3 is 15 amino acids long. With 6 bases removed from V and 4 bases from J, the gap between germline ends came to 16 bases. The V gene's germline CDR1 is ENHRY and CDR2 SYGVKD. Here the CDR3 reads CAIRKGSLTYNEQFF. The CDR3 region has the DNA TGTGCCATCAGGAAGGGGTCCCTGACGTACAATGAGCAGTTCTTC.

This chain uses TRBV5-4 with TRBJ1-3; D unresolved. This CDR3 has 12 amino acids. From germline, CDR1 is SGHNT and CDR2 YYREEE (reference sequence). The V end lost 2 bases, the J end lost 4 bases, and 4 bases lay between the germline ends. The CDR3 DNA reads TGTGCCAGCAGCTTAGGGGGAAACACCATATATTTT. Amino acid sequence: CASSLGGNTIYF.

The chain carries TRBV27 and TRBJ2-1; no firm D call. This CDR3 comprises 11 residues. Per germline, CDR1 MNHEY and CDR2 SMNVEV (reference sequence). The V gene lost 5 bases and the J gene lost 8 bases, with 7 bases spanning the gap. CDR3 sequence: CASSENDEQFF. CDR3 coding DNA: TGTGCCAGCAGTGAGAACGATGAGCAGTTCTTC.

The rearrangement uses TRBV27 and TRBJ1-3; 11 nucleotides agree with TRBD1. The germline gives CDR1 MNHEY, CDR2 SMNVEV (reference sequence). The CDR3 spans 15 residues. Losses at the gene ends were 6 bases for V and 3 bases for J; bases not matched to a gene: 4. The CDR3 protein is CASRPGTGGGNTIYF. The CDR3 DNA reads TGTGCCAGCAGACCCGGGACAGGGGGTGGAAACACCATATATTTT.

CDR3 coding DNA: TGTGCCAGCAGTTATGTTTCGGACACCGGGGAGCTGTTTTTT. Amino acid sequence: CASSYVSDTGELFF. The chain links TRBV6-5 to TRBJ2-2, with no clear D. V lost 3 bases and J 3 bases, leaving 8 bases between the germline ends. This CDR3 has 14 residues. Germline CDR1 and CDR2: MNHEY and SVGAGI.

J is TRBJ2-7 and V is TRBV11-2; D is uncertain. Per germline, CDR1 SGHAT and CDR2 FQNNGV. V shed 4 bases and J shed 0 bases, with 10 bases lying between them. The CDR3 sequence is 14 residues long. CDR3 nucleotides: TGTGCCAGCAGCTCAACTGCCTACTCCTACGAGCAGTACTTC. This encodes CASSSTAYSYEQYF.

The rearrangement links TRBV30 to TRBJ1-1; 11 bases fit TRBD1. Trimming took 3 bases from V and 6 from J; bases not matched to a gene: 3. Germline CDR1 is GTSNPN and CDR2 is SVGIG (reference sequence). The CDR3 is 13 amino acids. The CDR3, as DNA: TGTGCCTGGAGCCCGGGACAGGGGGCTGAAGCTTTCTTT. It is translated as CAWSPGQGAEAFF.

This clone occurred once. Because it lacks the conserved phenylalanine or tryptophan at the end, this CDR3 is likely a read error. No DNA is shown, since the ends of the CDR3 on it are uncertain; the CDR3 is the one TCRdb lists. The chain carries TRBV23-1 and TRBJ1-6; TRBD1, as called in the table, went unchecked against the DNA. TRBV23-1 carries the ORF label, with uncertain function. The CDR3 is 12 amino acids in total, end residues counted. This chain's CDR3 is CASSQWGTAGYV.

This chain links TRBV28 with TRBJ1-1, with a tentative D call TRBD1 (6 bases). V was clipped by 5 bases and J by 3 bases, with 13 bases between them. From germline, CDR1 is MDHEN and CDR2 SYDVKM. CDR3 size: 14 residues. In DNA, the CDR3 is TGTGCCAGCAGTGGGGGGGGGCGCGACACTGAAGCTTTCTTT. It encodes CASSGGGRDTEAFF.

In this sample, this clone turned up a few times. The V call is TRBV5-1, the J call TRBJ1-1; TRBD1 matches 9 bases. CDR1 is SGHRS and CDR2 is YFSETQ in the germline V gene. V lost 3 bases and J lost 6; bases outside the gene matches: 9. The CDR3 length is 15 residues. The CDR3 is CASSSSGTGFAEAFF. CDR3 DNA sequence: TGCGCCAGCAGCTCATCCGGGACAGGGTTTGCTGAAGCTTTCTTT.

Here the CDR3 reads CASSQATQGAQETQYF. The CDR3 coding sequence is TGCGCCAGCAGTCAAGCAACCCAGGGGGCCCAAGAGACCCAGTACTTC. The chain has TRBV23-1 and TRBJ2-5; TRBD1 matches at 8 bases. TRBV23-1 is classed as an ORF, of uncertain function. After removal of 2 bases from V and 1 base from J, the junction contained 6 bases not matched to a gene. The CDR3 contains 16 residues.

V gene TRBV2 combines with J gene TRBJ2-3; maybe TRBD1 (6 bases). Germline V gene lookup returns CDR1 SNHLY and CDR2 FYNNEI. The CDR3 spans 15 residues. V was cut by 2 bases and J by 0 bases, with 9 bases left in between. The CDR3 here is CASSEYRVSTDTQYF. The CDR3 region has the DNA TGTGCCAGCAGTGAATACAGGGTCAGCACAGATACGCAGTATTTT.

The DNA of the CDR3 is TGTGCCAGCAGTTTTTCGGTACAGCTTACTAGCACAGATACGCAGTATTTT. Its protein product is CASSFSVQLTSTDTQYF. V usage is TRBV27 and J usage is TRBJ2-3, with unresolved D. The CDR3 has 17 amino acids. The V end lost 3 bases, the J end lost 0 bases, and 16 bases lay between the germline ends. Germline-derived CDR1 and CDR2 are MNHEY and SMNVEV (reference sequence).

This clone has only a few counts. This chain connects TRBV5-1 to TRBJ1-2; no reliable D call. The CDR3 covers 15 residues. Germline V gene sequence: CDR1 SGHRS, CDR2 YFSETQ. The ends were cut back, 3 bases at V and 1 base at J, with 13 bases in the middle. CDR3 nucleotides: TGCGCCAGCAGCTCGGACGGCCTCTTTAACTATGGCTACACCTTC. Encoded protein: CASSSDGLFNYGYTF. The full variable domain, completed using reference TRBV5-1 and TRBJ1-2, is KAGVTQTPRYLIKTRGQQVTLSCSPISGHRSVSWYQQTPGQGLQFLFEYFSETQRNKGNFPGRFSGRQFSNSRSEMNVSTLELGDSALYLCASSSDGLFNYGYTFGSGTRLTVV.

The genes are TRBV27 and TRBJ1-5; the D gene is possibly TRBD1 (6 bases). The CDR3 contains 17 residues. V shed 8 bases and J shed 3 bases, with 23 bases lying between them. The V gene's germline CDR1 is MNHEY and CDR2 SMNVEV (reference sequence). The DNA of the CDR3 is TGTGCCAGCGGATTCGTAGGGACACCTCCGAACAATCAGCCCCAGCATTTT. It specifies CASGFVGTPPNNQPQHF.

This clone has only one observation. The J gene is TRBJ1-1, the V gene TRBV6-1; 8 nucleotides align to TRBD1. CDR1 and CDR2 from the germline V gene are MNHNS and SASEGT. The ends lost 7 bases at V and 4 bases at J; junction bases unmatched: 5. The CDR3 is 13 residues long. CDR3 in DNA: TGTGCCAGCATTCGGACAGGGTTCACTGAAGCTTTCTTT. Its protein product is CASIRTGFTEAFF.

The genes are TRBV6-1 and TRBJ1-1; perhaps TRBD1 as D (5 bases). There are 17 residues in the CDR3. In germline, CDR1 is MNHNS, CDR2 SASEGT. V gave up 1 base and J gave up 0 bases, with 15 bases separating them. Here the CDR3 DNA reads TGTGCCAGCAGTGAAGGAGGGTTTGGGGGGATGAACACTGAAGCTTTCTTT. Its protein product is CASSEGGFGGMNTEAFF.

The CDR3 spells CASGTGFSYEQYF. CDR3 coding DNA: TGTGCCAGCGGAACAGGTTTCTCCTACGAGCAGTACTTC. V is TRBV5-8 and J is TRBJ2-7; possibly TRBD1 for D (5 bases). Trimming stripped 7 bases from V and 0 bases from J, with 11 bases between. Germline loops: CDR1 SGHTS, CDR2 YDEGEE. CDR3 length equals 13 residues.

The J gene is TRBJ2-7, the V gene TRBV6-5; no reliable D call. CDR1 MNHEY and CDR2 SVGAGI come from the germline V gene. This CDR3 region has 14 residues. Deletions cut 1 base from V and 3 bases from J, with 10 bases between. The CDR3 DNA sequence: TGTGCCAGCAGTTACTATAATGCCGACTACGAGCAGTACTTC. Residues: CASSYYNADYEQYF.